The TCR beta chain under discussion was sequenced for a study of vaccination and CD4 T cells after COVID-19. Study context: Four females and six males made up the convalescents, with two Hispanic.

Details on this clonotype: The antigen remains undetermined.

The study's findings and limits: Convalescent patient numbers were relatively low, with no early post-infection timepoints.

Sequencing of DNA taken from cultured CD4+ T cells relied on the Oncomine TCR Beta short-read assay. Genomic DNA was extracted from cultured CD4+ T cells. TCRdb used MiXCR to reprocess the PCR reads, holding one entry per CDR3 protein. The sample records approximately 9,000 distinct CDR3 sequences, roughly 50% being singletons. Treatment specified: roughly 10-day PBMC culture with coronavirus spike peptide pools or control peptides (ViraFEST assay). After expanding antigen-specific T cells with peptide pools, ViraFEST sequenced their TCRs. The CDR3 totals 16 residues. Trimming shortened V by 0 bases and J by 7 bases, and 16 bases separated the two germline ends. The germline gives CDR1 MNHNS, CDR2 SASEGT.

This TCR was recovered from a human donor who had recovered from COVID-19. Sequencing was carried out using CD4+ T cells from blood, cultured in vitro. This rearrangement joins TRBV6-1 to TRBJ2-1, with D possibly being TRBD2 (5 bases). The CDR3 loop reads CASSEAQAASGNEQFF. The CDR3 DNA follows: TGTGCCAGCAGTGAAGCGCAGGCGGCTTCGGGGAATGAGCAGTTCTTC.